The T cell receptor (beta chain) described here comes from a study of control samples from healthy donors and cancer patients. Some clones are missing from TCRdb's copy, which holds only in-frame ones; the method was immunoSEQ multiplex PCR. The sample gives over 110,000 clones, about nine tenths of which show up once; approximately 10% is in the top ten. Germline CDR1 and CDR2: MGHRA and YSYEKL. The CDR3 has 16 amino acids. Trimming left V 8 bases short and J 2 bases short, with 18 bases between. This receptor was taken from a man aged 25 to 45 in good health. Sequenced sample: blood. The rearrangement joins TRBV4-1 to TRBJ2-2; D is perhaps TRBD1 (5 bases). The CDR3, as DNA: TGCGCCAGCGCCGACATGAGACAGATAAACACCGGGGAGCTGTTTTTT. Its translation is CASADMRQINTGELFF.